This TCR beta chain was recovered during a study of PD-L1 blockade in urothelial cancer. The CDR3 loop spans 12 amino acids. Between the trimmed V and J ends, which lost 7 bases and 2 bases, there was a span of 7 bases. Germline values: CDR1 MDHEN, CDR2 SYDVKM. Time point meaning: peripheral blood 6 weeks after treatment start. Repertoires were generated with immunoSEQ multiplex PCR, while TCRdb's copy carries only in-frame clones and drops some. The top ten clones hold 1.5% to 2% of a sample with some 50,000 clones, over 75% of them seen once. This clonotype was sampled from a man between 50 and 59 years old with urothelial cancer. The chain links TRBV28 to TRBJ2-3; D is ambiguous. Material: PBMCs, obtained around atezolizumab (anti-PD-L1) treatment. Written as DNA, the CDR3 is TGTGCCAGCACAGGTTTCACAGATACGCAGTATTTT. Protein sequence: CASTGFTDTQYF.